The clone carrying this TCR beta chain has just a few counts. The data stem from a study of blood T cell repertoires in COVID-19. As for the study in general: From T cells, B-cell-depleted T cells, or PBMCs came the material, which was cDNA or gDNA.

TCRdb's copy holds only in-frame clones and misses some; the assay was immunoSEQ multiplex PCR. Of about 440,000 clones listed, around 89% are singletons. This CDR3 is built from 13 residues. V shed 4 bases and J 5 bases; nucleotides not matched to a gene: 2. Germline V CDR1 and CDR2: SGHVS, FQNEAQ. V and J are TRBV7-8 and TRBJ2-1; TRBD1 matches 7 bases. The clonotype originates from a woman in her forties or fifties with COVID-19, enrolled during active disease. Input material: peripheral blood. The CDR3 sequence: CASSYTGDNEQFF. The CDR3 coding sequence is TGTGCCAGCAGCTACACAGGGGACAATGAGCAGTTCTTC.